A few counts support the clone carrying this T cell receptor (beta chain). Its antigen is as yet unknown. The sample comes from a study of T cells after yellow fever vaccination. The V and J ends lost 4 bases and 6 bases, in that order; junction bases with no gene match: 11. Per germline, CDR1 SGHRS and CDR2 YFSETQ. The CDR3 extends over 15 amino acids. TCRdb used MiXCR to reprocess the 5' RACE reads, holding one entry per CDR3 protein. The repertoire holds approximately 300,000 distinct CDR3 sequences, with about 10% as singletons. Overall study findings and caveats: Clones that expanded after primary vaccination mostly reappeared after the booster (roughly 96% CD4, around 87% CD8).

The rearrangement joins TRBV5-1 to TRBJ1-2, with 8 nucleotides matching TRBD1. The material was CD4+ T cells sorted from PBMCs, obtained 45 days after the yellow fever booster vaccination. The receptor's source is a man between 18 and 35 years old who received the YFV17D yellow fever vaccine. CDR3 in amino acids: CASSHTGGRDDGYTF. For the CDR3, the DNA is TGCGCCAGCAGCCATACAGGGGGACGAGACGATGGCTACACCTTC.